This record concerns one T cell receptor (beta chain) sequence. The specificity of this receptor is unknown. The input lacks base qualities; no much larger clone sits a single base away. In the prospective study, participants were roughly 18 to 95 years old, resided in about two dozen geographic areas of the United States, and were enrolled through a virtual design. To assign participants to cohorts, the prospective study relied on clinical history that participants themselves reported in a screening survey and a study questionnaire. Recovered participants in ImmuneRACE Cohort 3 were defined by two consecutive negative NP/OP PCR tests, clearance by a healthcare professional, or resolution of symptoms. Each participant in the prospective study had whole blood, serum and a nasopharyngeal or oropharyngeal swab collected by mobile phlebotomists. Participants in the prospective study had the option to provide additional blood draws and questionnaires over an approximately 2-month period. Prospective study blood samples were shipped either frozen or at room temperature before DNA extraction.

This record comes from a study of blood T cell repertoires in COVID-19 (dated by TCRdb to 2019 to 2021). Study-level background: The collaborator samples originated in the United States, Italy and Spain and spanned the acute and convalescent phases of COVID-19. Where available, HLA class I and class II types were obtained from metadata supplied by the sample provider rather than from assay-based typing. The repertoires were made available in a free public database intended to serve as a resource for research on the immune response to SARS-CoV-2. Subjects who had been exposed to COVID-19, were actively infected with it, or had recovered from it provided the deeply sampled blood TCRbeta repertoires that made up the dataset. The prospective study material was composed of cDNA or gDNA derived from T cells, B-cell-depleted T cells, or PBMCs. Samples were obtained from the ongoing ImmuneRACE study (first 160 participants) and from over a thousand subjects provided by 6 global collaborators. The sample metadata nearly always contained a de-identified subject ID, COVID-19 status, age in years and sex.

TCRbeta CDR3 regions were amplified from genomic DNA by means of the immunoSEQ Assay, a bias-controlled multiplex PCR. On the study's bioinformatics: The number of nucleated cells in each sample was estimated by amplification of reference gene primers within the assay. To quantify the absolute abundance of each unique TCRbeta CDR3 rearrangement, sequence reads were collapsed and filtered. For each sample, productive Simpson clonality was calculated as the square root of Simpson's diversity index across productive rearrangements. TCRdb mirrors the immuneACCESS table, restricted to in-frame sequences. Some clones are absent from its copies; in checked studies, under half trace to an unresolved V gene, and the reason for the others is unknown. V, J and clone size reflect that table, while D and trimming were determined from the DNA. The sample includes about 370,000 clones, with over 75% observed a single time. Less than 1.2% of the sample lies in the top ten.

Deletion took 5 bases off V and 0 bases off J, with a span of 7 bases between the germline ends. The cysteine opens and the phenylalanine closes a CDR3 of 13 amino acids. Kept here is only the CDR3 DNA, which spans 39 bases and is read in frame from base 1. The paper's findings and limits, for the study overall: How much clinical and demographic metadata was included differed by source and by participant, and the metadata was provided uncurated.

The sequenced sample consisted of PBMCs or T cells enriched from blood (not recorded which). The rearrangement joined TRBV12-3 or TRBV12-4 to TRBJ1-1, with the D gene call left open. The sequence came from a man younger than 35 who had recovered from COVID-19. CDR3 reads: CASSAGVNTEAFF. The DNA reads TGTGCCAGCAGTGCCGGGGTGAACACTGAAGCTTTCTTT.